A selection of T cell receptor beta chains follows, all from one sample in a study of blood T cell repertoires in COVID-19. TCRdb's table, derived via immunoSEQ multiplex PCR, lists solely in-frame clones and lacks some. In the table there are about 84,000 clones, 65% to 85% of which are singletons. The sample taken for sequencing was peripheral blood. These receptors all stem from a woman older than 75 with acute or convalescent COVID-19. Both conserved end residues are part of each CDR3. D genes are given only for firm matches. Expanded clones are given a class, and other clones once, few, many or no size at all.

d_call j_call v_call clone_size cdr3_aa cdr3_nt
TRBD2 TRBJ2-7 TRBV3-1/TRBV3-2 - CASSSRTSGGYEQYF TGTGCCAGCAGCTCCAGGACTAGCGGGGGCTACGAGCAGTACTTC
TRBD1 TRBJ2-4 TRBV7-2 - CASSAGQGTNIQYF TGTGCCAGCAGCGCCGGACAGGGGACGAACATTCAGTACTTC
- TRBJ2-7 TRBV18 - CASSKAGDEQYF TGTGCCAGCTCAAAGGCCGGGGACGAGCAGTACTTC
TRBD1 TRBJ1-2 TRBV5-1 - CASSLVAGGRYGYTF TGCGCCAGCAGCTTGGTGGCAGGGGGTCGCTATGGCTACACCTTC
- TRBJ1-5 TRBV7-2 - CASSPGYNQPQHF TGTGCCAGCAGCCCGGGGTATAATCAGCCCCAGCATTTT
- TRBJ1-2 TRBV6-5 - CASRSVNYGYTF TGTGCCAGCAGGTCGGTTAACTATGGCTACACCTTC
- TRBJ2-1 TRBV29-1 - CSVDLSRGNEQFF TGCAGCGTTGATCTCTCCAGGGGCAATGAGCAGTTCTTC
- TRBJ1-1 TRBV29-1 - CSVRDQRTEAFF TGCAGCGTACGGGATCAGCGGACTGAAGCTTTCTTT
TRBD2 TRBJ2-3 TRBV5-1 - CASSLVASGSTDTQYF TGCGCCAGCAGCTTGGTGGCTAGCGGTAGCACAGATACGCAGTATTTT
TRBD2 TRBJ2-5 TRBV27 - CASSHGTSGIGRETQYF TGTGCCAGCAGTCACGGGACTAGCGGGATAGGGCGAGAGACCCAGTACTTC
TRBD2 TRBJ2-2 TRBV15 once CATSRGLAGGSDTGELFF TGTGCCACCAGCAGAGGCCTAGCGGGAGGGTCAGACACCGGGGAGCTGTTTTTT
- TRBJ2-1 TRBV5-8 - CASSLRDTSYNEQFF TGTGCCAGCAGCCTCCGGGACACCTCCTACAATGAGCAGTTCTTC
- TRBJ2-2 TRBV2 - CASVSSGNTGELFF TGTGCCAGCGTGTCCAGCGGGAACACCGGGGAGCTGTTTTTT
TRBD1 TRBJ1-5 TRBV10-3 - CAISERTGDNQPQHF TGTGCCATCAGTGAACGGACAGGGGACAATCAGCCCCAGCATTTT
- TRBJ1-2 TRBV3-1/TRBV3-2 - CASSQDTGRGYTF TGTGCCAGCAGCCAAGATACAGGGCGGGGCTACACCTTC
TRBD1 TRBJ1-1 TRBV6-5 - CASGPQGAGAFF TGTGCCAGCGGGCCTCAGGGGGCAGGAGCTTTCTTT
TRBD1 TRBJ2-2 TRBV4-1 once CASSRRGQGKDGELFF TGCGCCAGCAGCCGACGAGGACAGGGCAAGGACGGGGAGCTGTTTTTT
TRBD1 TRBJ2-2 TRBV5-1 - CAGRTGTGGSGELFF TGCGCCGGTCGAACCGGGACAGGGGGATCCGGGGAGCTGTTTTTT
TRBD2 TRBJ2-1 TRBV11-3 once CASSPRTSGTSYNEQFF TGTGCCAGCAGCCCCCGGACTAGCGGGACCTCCTACAATGAGCAGTTCTTC
TRBD1 TRBJ1-5 TRBV5-6 - CASSLRTQGMRNQPQHF TGTGCCAGCAGCTTGAGGACACAGGGGATGCGCAATCAGCCCCAGCATTTT
- TRBJ1-1 TRBV6-2/TRBV6-3 - CASSYRGDTEAFF TGTGCCAGCAGTTACCGGGGGGATACTGAAGCTTTCTTT
TRBD1 TRBJ2-7 TRBV5-1 - CASSSGQGLYEQYF TGCGCCAGCAGCTCGGGACAGGGCCTCTACGAGCAGTACTTC
TRBD1 TRBJ2-7 TRBV19 - CASSIWTGDSYEQYF TGTGCCAGTAGTATCTGGACAGGGGATTCCTACGAGCAGTACTTC
TRBD1 TRBJ2-7 TRBV28 few CASTSGQGRHEQYF TGTGCCAGCACCTCCGGACAGGGGAGGCACGAGCAGTACTTC
TRBD1 TRBJ1-2 TRBV7-9 - CASSLDRAYGYTF TGTGCCAGCAGCCTCGACAGGGCCTATGGCTACACCTTC
- TRBJ1-1 TRBV4-2 - CASAGNTEAFF TGTGCCAGTGCCGGGAACACTGAAGCTTTCTTT
- TRBJ2-5 TRBV28 few CASSTALQGSGETQYF TGTGCCAGCAGTACCGCCTTACAGGGATCGGGAGAGACCCAGTACTTC
TRBD2 TRBJ2-7 TRBV10-3 - CAISAVRAGGSYEQYF TGTGCCATCAGTGCTGTTCGGGCGGGAGGCTCCTACGAGCAGTACTTC
- TRBJ1-1 TRBV19 once CASSGQGYTEAFF TGTGCCAGTAGTGGGCAGGGCTACACTGAAGCTTTCTTT
TRBD1 TRBJ2-7 TRBV19 - CASTGTGRYEQYF TGTGCCAGCACCGGGACAGGGAGATACGAGCAGTACTTC
- TRBJ2-7 TRBV7-9 - CASSFTGSPSSYF TGTGCCAGCAGCTTTACAGGGTCCCCTAGTTCGTACTTC
TRBD2 TRBJ2-1 TRBV6-2/TRBV6-3 - CASSTSGYEQFF TGTGCCAGCAGTACTAGCGGCTATGAGCAGTTCTTC
TRBD2 TRBJ2-1 TRBV27 - CASSSLAGYSYNEQFF TGTGCCAGCAGTTCACTAGCGGGGTACTCCTACAATGAGCAGTTCTTC
TRBD2 TRBJ2-5 TRBV11-3 - CASSPGRAGRETQYF TGTGCCAGCAGCCCGGGGAGGGCGGGGAGAGAGACCCAGTACTTC
TRBD1 TRBJ2-5 TRBV7-2 - CASSLATGGSETQYF TGTGCCAGCAGCTTAGCAACAGGGGGAAGCGAGACCCAGTACTTC
TRBD2 TRBJ2-7 TRBV4-3 - CASSQDGGVTYEQYF TGCGCCAGCAGCCAAGATGGGGGGGTTACATACGAGCAGTACTTC
TRBD1 TRBJ1-2 TRBV18 - CASSLYTGTGGRNYGYTF TGTGCCAGCTCTCTGTATACCGGGACAGGGGGCCGCAACTATGGCTACACCTTC
TRBD1 TRBJ2-1 TRBV29-1 - CSVGRGYNEQFF TGCAGCGTTGGCAGGGGGTACAATGAGCAGTTCTTC
- TRBJ1-1 TRBV4-2 few CASSQGTGMDTEAFF TGTGCCAGCAGCCAAGGAACAGGGATGGACACTGAAGCTTTCTTT
- TRBJ2-3 TRBV7-9 - CASSLDDITDTQYF TGTGCCAGCAGCTTAGATGACATCACAGATACGCAGTATTTT
- TRBJ1-5 TRBV7-9 few CASSLEDQPQHF TGTGCCAGCAGCTTGGAGGATCAGCCCCAGCATTTT
TRBD2 TRBJ2-7 TRBV4-1 - CASSQEIAGTYEQYF TGCGCCAGCAGCCAAGAAATAGCGGGGACCTACGAGCAGTACTTC
- TRBJ2-7 TRBV10-3 once CAISESGGRSSYEQYF TGTGCCATCAGTGAGTCGGGGGGACGGAGCTCCTACGAGCAGTACTTC
- TRBJ1-1 TRBV21-1 - CASSIWDRGGTEAFF TGTGCCAGCAGCATATGGGACAGGGGAGGAACTGAAGCTTTCTTT
- TRBJ2-7 TRBV28 few CASSLSPSYEQYF TGTGCCAGCAGTTTATCCCCCAGCTACGAGCAGTACTTC
TRBD2 TRBJ2-1 TRBV2 once CASRNSPSGTRRQFF TGTGCCAGCAGAAACAGCCCTAGCGGGACGAGGAGGCAGTTCTTC
TRBD2 TRBJ2-1 TRBV7-9 - CASIDLAGRAGYNEQFF TGTGCCAGCATAGATCTAGCGGGTCGGGCTGGATACAATGAGCAGTTCTTC
- TRBJ2-2 TRBV24-1 - CATSDPAGGPHTGELFF TGTGCCACCAGTGATCCGGCAGGGGGGCCACACACCGGGGAGCTGTTTTTT
TRBD1 TRBJ2-3 TRBV11-2 - CASSPRTGSTDTQYF TGTGCCAGCAGTCCCAGGACAGGGTCGACAGATACGCAGTATTTT
TRBD2 TRBJ2-3 TRBV27 - CASSSSVWTSGRASDTQYF TGTGCCAGCAGCTCAAGCGTATGGACTAGCGGGAGGGCCTCAGATACGCAGTATTTT
TRBD2 TRBJ2-1 TRBV7-9 - CASSRTSGTLNEQFF TGTGCCAGCAGCCGGACTAGCGGGACGCTCAATGAGCAGTTCTTC
- TRBJ1-4 TRBV18 few CASSVQGREKLFF TGTGCCAGCTCGGTGCAGGGTCGGGAAAAACTGTTTTTT
TRBD1 TRBJ1-1 TRBV5-4 once CASSPYSGGTEAFF TGTGCCAGCAGCCCCTACTCAGGGGGCACTGAAGCTTTCTTT
- TRBJ1-2 TRBV7-8 - CASTRDRLNGYTF TGTGCCAGCACCAGAGACAGGTTGAATGGCTACACCTTC